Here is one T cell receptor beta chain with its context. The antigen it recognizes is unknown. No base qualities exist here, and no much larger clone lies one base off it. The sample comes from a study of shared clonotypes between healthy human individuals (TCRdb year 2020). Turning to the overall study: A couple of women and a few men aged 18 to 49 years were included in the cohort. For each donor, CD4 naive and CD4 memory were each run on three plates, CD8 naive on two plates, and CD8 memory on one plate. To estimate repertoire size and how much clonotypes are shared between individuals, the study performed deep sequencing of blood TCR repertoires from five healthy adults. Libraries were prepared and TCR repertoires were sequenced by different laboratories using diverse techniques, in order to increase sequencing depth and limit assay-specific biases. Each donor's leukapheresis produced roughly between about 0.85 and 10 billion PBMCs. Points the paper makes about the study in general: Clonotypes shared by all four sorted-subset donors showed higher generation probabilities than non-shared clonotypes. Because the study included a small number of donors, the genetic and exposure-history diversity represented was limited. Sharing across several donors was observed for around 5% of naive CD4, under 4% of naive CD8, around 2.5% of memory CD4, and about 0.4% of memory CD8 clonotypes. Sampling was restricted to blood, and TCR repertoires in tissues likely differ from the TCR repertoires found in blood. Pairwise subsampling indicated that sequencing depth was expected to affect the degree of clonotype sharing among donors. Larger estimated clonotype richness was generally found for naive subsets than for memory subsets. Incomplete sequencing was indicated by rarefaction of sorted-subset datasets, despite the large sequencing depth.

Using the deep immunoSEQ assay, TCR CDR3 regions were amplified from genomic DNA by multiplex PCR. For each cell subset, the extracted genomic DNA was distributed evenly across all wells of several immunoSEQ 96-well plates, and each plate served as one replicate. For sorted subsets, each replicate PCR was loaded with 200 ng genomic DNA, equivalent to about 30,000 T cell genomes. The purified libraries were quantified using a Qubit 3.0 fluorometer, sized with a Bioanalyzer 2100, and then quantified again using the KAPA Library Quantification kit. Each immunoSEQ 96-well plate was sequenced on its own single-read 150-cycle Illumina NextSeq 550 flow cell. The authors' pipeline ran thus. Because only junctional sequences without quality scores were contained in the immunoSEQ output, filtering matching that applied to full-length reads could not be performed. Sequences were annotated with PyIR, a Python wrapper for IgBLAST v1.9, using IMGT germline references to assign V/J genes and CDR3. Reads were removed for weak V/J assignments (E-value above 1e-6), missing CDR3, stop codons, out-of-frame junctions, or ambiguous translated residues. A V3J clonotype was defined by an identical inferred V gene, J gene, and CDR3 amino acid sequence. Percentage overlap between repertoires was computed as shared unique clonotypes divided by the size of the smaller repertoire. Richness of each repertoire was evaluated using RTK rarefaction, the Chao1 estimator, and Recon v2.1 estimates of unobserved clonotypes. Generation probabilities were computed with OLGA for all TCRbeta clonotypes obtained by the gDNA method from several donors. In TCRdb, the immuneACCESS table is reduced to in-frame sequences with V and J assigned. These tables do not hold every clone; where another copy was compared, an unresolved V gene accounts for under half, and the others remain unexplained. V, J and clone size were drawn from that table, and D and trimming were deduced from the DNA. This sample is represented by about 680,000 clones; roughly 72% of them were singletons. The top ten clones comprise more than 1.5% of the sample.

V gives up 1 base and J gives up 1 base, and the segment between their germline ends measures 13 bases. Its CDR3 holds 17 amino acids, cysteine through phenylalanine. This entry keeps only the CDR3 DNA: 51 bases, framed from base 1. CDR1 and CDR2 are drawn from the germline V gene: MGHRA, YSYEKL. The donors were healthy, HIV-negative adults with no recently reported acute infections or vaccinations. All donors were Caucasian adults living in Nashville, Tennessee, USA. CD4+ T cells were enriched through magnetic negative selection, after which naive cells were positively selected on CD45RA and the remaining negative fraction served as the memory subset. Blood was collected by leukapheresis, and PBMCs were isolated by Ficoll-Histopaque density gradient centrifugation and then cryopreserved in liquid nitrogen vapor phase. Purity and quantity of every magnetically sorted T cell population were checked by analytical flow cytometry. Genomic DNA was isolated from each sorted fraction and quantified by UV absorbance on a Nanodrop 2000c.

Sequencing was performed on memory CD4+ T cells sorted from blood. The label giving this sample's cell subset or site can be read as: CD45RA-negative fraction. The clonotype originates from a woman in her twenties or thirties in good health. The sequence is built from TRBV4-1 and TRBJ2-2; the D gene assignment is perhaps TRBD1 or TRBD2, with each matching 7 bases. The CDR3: CASSQGSGGENTGELFF. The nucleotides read TGCGCCAGCAGCCAAGGTTCAGGGGGGGAGAACACCGGGGAGCTGTTTTTT.